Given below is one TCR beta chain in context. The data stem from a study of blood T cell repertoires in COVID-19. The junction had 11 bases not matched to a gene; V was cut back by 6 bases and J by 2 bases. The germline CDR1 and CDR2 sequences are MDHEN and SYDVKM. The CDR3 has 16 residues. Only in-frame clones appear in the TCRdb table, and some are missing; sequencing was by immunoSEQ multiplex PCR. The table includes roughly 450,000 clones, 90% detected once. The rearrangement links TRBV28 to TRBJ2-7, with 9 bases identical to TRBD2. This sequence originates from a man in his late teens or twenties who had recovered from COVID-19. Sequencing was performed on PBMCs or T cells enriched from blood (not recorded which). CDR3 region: CASSPGPASGTYEQYF. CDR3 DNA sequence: TGTGCCAGCAGCCCGGGTCCAGCTAGCGGGACCTACGAGCAGTACTTC.